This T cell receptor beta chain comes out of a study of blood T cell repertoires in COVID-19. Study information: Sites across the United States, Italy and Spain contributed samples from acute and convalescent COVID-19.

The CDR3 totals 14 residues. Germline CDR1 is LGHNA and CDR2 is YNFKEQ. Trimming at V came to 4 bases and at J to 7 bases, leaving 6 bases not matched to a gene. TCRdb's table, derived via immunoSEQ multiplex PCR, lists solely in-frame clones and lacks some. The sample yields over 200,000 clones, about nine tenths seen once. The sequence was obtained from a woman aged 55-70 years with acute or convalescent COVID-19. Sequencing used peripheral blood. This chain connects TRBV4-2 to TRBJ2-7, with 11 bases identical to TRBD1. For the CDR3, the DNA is TGTGCCAGCAGCCGGACAGGGGGCGCGGAAGAGCAGTACTTC. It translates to CASSRTGGAEEQYF.